Below, 31 T cell receptor beta chains from the same sample are listed, as sequenced in a study of blood T cell repertoires in COVID-19. Here immunoSEQ multiplex PCR was the method, and the copy in TCRdb shows in-frame clones only, minus some. The sample yields 25,000 to 30,000 clones, about 90% seen once. The specimen sequenced was peripheral blood. These receptors all come from a woman aged 45-65 years with active COVID-19.

CDR3 sequence: CSIGGRAFTTDTQYF. Written as DNA, the CDR3 is TGCAGCATAGGGGGACGGGCGTTCACGACAGATACGCAGTATTTT. This rearrangement joins TRBV29-1 to TRBJ2-3, with D perhaps TRBD1 (6 bases). CDR3 length: 15 amino acids. V was pared by 8 bases and J by 3 bases, with 21 bases between. Germline V gene sequence: CDR1 SQVTM, CDR2 ANQGSEA.

The gene calls are TRBV19 and TRBJ2-1; TRBD2 agrees at 13 bases. This CDR3 spans 17 amino acids. V dropped 4 bases and J dropped 9; count of bases not matched to a gene: 12. Germline lookup yields CDR1 LNHDA and CDR2 SQIVND (reference sequence). The CDR3 loop reads CASSNTPGLAGIFEQFF. In DNA, the CDR3 is TGTGCCAGTAGTAACACGCCGGGACTAGCGGGAATATTTGAGCAGTTCTTC.

This rearrangement joins TRBV19 to TRBJ2-1; TRBD2 is a possible D gene (6 bases). Germline V gives CDR1 LNHDA, CDR2 SQIVND (reference sequence). Trimming cost V 7 bases and J 5 bases, with 15 bases left between them. The CDR3 loop spans 14 amino acids. The CDR3 DNA sequence: TGTGCCAGTACCTCCACAGGACTACACAATGAGCAGTTCTTC. This encodes CASTSTGLHNEQFF.

The chain has TRBV5-4 and TRBJ2-7; D remains ambiguous. CDR1 is SGHNT, CDR2 YYREEE, per germline (reference sequence). V dropped 2 bases and J dropped 2 bases, with 8 bases sitting between them. This CDR3 contains 13 residues. The CDR3 DNA is TGTGCCAGCAGCTTATCAGATACCTACGAGCAGTACTTC. Translation gives CASSLSDTYEQYF.

V gene TRBV4-1 combines with J gene TRBJ1-1, with TRBD1 matching over 8 bases. In germline, CDR1 is MGHRA, CDR2 YSYEKL. Trimming at V came to 1 base and at J to 6 bases, leaving 4 bases not matched to a gene. The CDR3 totals 14 residues. CDR3 residues: CASSQADRVPEAFF. In nucleotides, the CDR3 is TGCGCCAGCAGCCAAGCGGACAGGGTCCCTGAAGCTTTCTTT.

The J gene is TRBJ1-1, the V gene TRBV9; D is possibly TRBD1 (6 bases). Germline loops: CDR1 SGDLS, CDR2 YYNGEE. V dropped 4 bases and J dropped 10 bases, with 17 bases sitting between them. This CDR3 comprises 13 residues. The CDR3 region is CASSSRGGGGAFF. The CDR3 coding sequence is TGTGCCAGCAGCTCGAGAGGGGGGGGAGGAGCTTTCTTT.

The chain couples TRBV2 to TRBJ1-2; no firm D call. Trimming pared 4 bases from V and 4 bases from J, leaving 10 bases between. The CDR3 totals 13 residues. Germline V CDR1 and CDR2: SNHLY, FYNNEI. CDR3 in DNA: TGTGCCAGCAGTGTGTACGGGATCTATGGCTACACCTTC. Residues: CASSVYGIYGYTF.

The rearrangement uses TRBV5-4 and TRBJ2-3, with a weak D call TRBD2 (5 bases). This CDR3 is 15 amino acids long. Germline lookup yields CDR1 SGHNT and CDR2 YYREEE (reference sequence). V was trimmed by 1 base and J by 5 bases, leaving 14 bases between them. The DNA for the CDR3 is TGTGCCAGCAGCTTGTTCCTACCTGGGAGAGATACGCAGTATTTT. Translated: CASSLFLPGRDTQYF.

The chain is built from TRBV6-1 and TRBJ2-7; D may be TRBD1 (6 bases). Trimming left V 2 bases short and J 5 bases short, with 13 bases between. Germline V gene lookup returns CDR1 MNHNS and CDR2 SASEGT. This CDR3 comprises 14 residues. CDR3 sequence reads: CASSEPGVGDEQYF. DNA of the CDR3: TGTGCCAGCAGTGAACCAGGGGTCGGGGACGAGCAGTACTTC.

This rearrangement joins TRBV9 to TRBJ1-6; D not resolved. The CDR3 runs to 13 residues. Trimming shortened V by 0 bases and J by 11 bases, and 9 bases separated the two germline ends. Looked up from germline, CDR1 is SGDLS and CDR2 is YYNGEE. DNA of the CDR3: TGTGCCAGCAGCGTAGGTCCAACGGCACCCCTCCACTTT. It encodes CASSVGPTAPLHF.

Concerning this clone: The sample holds other DNA sequences that translate to the same CDR3. V is TRBV5-1 and J is TRBJ2-2, with 7 bases fitting TRBD2. Unmatched junction bases numbered 4, after V lost 2 bases and J lost 3 bases. CDR3 length equals 15 residues. Germline CDR1 reads SGHRS; CDR2 reads YFSETQ. Here the CDR3 DNA reads TGCGCCAGCAGCTTCAAGGGAGGGGACACCGGGGAGCTGTTTTTT. Its translation is CASSFKGGDTGELFF.

This chain links TRBV3-1 (or the pseudogene TRBV3-2) with TRBJ2-1, with 10 bases matching TRBD2. V lost 4 bases to trimming and J lost 3 bases; unmatched junction nucleotides: 6. Germline V gene sequence: CDR1 LGHDT, CDR2 YNNKEL (reference sequence). The CDR3 length is 16 residues. The CDR3, as DNA: TGTGCCAGCAGCCCTAAAACTAGCGGGGTCTACAATGAGCAGTTCTTC. It yields the protein CASSPKTSGVYNEQFF.

This clone was found once. The chain uses TRBV27 and TRBJ1-3; D is unclear. CDR3 length equals 14 residues. Germline-derived CDR1 and CDR2 are MNHEY and SMNVEV (reference sequence). V gave up 6 bases and J gave up 0 bases, with 9 bases separating them. CDR3 region: CASSINYSGNTIYF. The CDR3, as DNA: TGTGCCAGCAGCATCAACTACTCTGGAAACACCATATATTTT.

The chain uses TRBV5-1 and TRBJ2-3; TRBD2 agrees at 8 bases. CDR1 SGHRS and CDR2 YFSETQ come from the germline V gene. V lost 8 bases, J lost 5 bases, and 22 bases stayed unmatched. CDR3 length equals 18 residues. The CDR3 region is CASTLGGLDRYTGDTQYF. The CDR3 DNA reads TGCGCCAGTACGCTGGGGGGACTAGATCGGTATACAGGAGATACGCAGTATTTT.

The CDR3: CASSFGQGGKTEAFF. The CDR3, as DNA: TGTGCCAGCAGTTTTGGACAGGGAGGAAAAACTGAAGCTTTCTTT. This chain joins TRBV6-5 and TRBJ1-1, with 8 bases that match TRBD1. V was pared by 4 bases and J by 5 bases, with 9 bases of the junction left unmatched. This CDR3 is built from 15 residues. In germline, CDR1 is MNHEY, CDR2 SVGAGI.

V is TRBV13 and J is TRBJ2-7; 8 bases align to TRBD2. The CDR3 is 14 residues long. Germline V gene sequence: CDR1 PRHDT, CDR2 FYEKMQ (reference sequence). V shed 3 bases and J 7 bases; nucleotides not matched to a gene: 8. The CDR3 region has the DNA TGTGCCAGCAGCTTTAGCGGGACTTCTGGAGAGCAGTACTTC. Its translation is CASSFSGTSGEQYF.

The chain employs TRBV9 and TRBJ2-1; weak D call: TRBD1 (5 bases). This CDR3 is 14 amino acids long. Germline V gene data show CDR1 as SGDLS and CDR2 as YYNGEE. V gave up 2 bases and J gave up 2 bases, with 8 bases separating them. CDR3 amino acids: CASSVQDTYNEQFF. Here the CDR3 DNA reads TGTGCCAGCAGCGTTCAGGACACCTACAATGAGCAGTTCTTC.

The V and J genes are TRBV15 and TRBJ2-7; TRBD2 agrees at 9 bases. J lost 2 bases, V lost 4 bases, and 6 bases had no gene match. The CDR3 runs 15 residues. Germline assignment: CDR1 LNHNV and CDR2 YYDKDF (reference sequence). The CDR3 DNA follows: TGTGCCACCAGCAAGCGGACTAGCGATACCTACGAGCAGTACTTC. Translating it yields CATSKRTSDTYEQYF.

CDR3 nucleotides: TGCGCCAGCAGCCTAGGACTAGCGGGAGGGGAGTTGTACTACGAGCAGTACTTC. Encoded protein: CASSLGLAGGELYYEQYF. The V and J genes are TRBV5-1 and TRBJ2-7, with TRBD2 matching 15 bases. Germline V gene sequence: CDR1 SGHRS, CDR2 YFSETQ. V dropped 4 bases and J dropped 3; count of bases not matched to a gene: 11. The CDR3 length is 18 residues.

The rearrangement links TRBV5-1 to TRBJ2-2; 15 positions agree with TRBD2. Germline lookup yields CDR1 SGHRS and CDR2 YFSETQ. This CDR3 is 17 amino acids long. Unmatched junction bases numbered 6, after V lost 4 bases and J lost 5 bases. CDR3 sequence reads: CASSIGTSGRMTGELFF. CDR3 nucleotide sequence: TGCGCCAGCAGCATAGGGACTAGCGGGAGGATGACCGGGGAGCTGTTTTTT. The entire variable domain, with the rest obtained from reference TRBV5-1 and TRBJ2-2, is as follows: KAGVTQTPRYLIKTRGQQVTLSCSPISGHRSVSWYQQTPGQGLQFLFEYFSETQRNKGNFPGRFSGRQFSNSRSEMNVSTLELGDSALYLCASSIGTSGRMTGELFFGEGSRLTVL.

The chain employs TRBV5-3 and TRBJ1-5; D is possibly TRBD1 (6 bases). TRBV5-3 is placed among ORFs of uncertain function. Trimming left V 3 bases short and J 8 bases short, with 9 bases between. The CDR3 runs 12 residues. The CDR3 spells CARSSTGKPQHF. CDR3 nucleotides: TGTGCCAGAAGCTCCACAGGGAAGCCCCAGCATTTT.

V gene TRBV10-3 combines with J gene TRBJ2-3, with 10 positions matching TRBD2. Germline CDR1 is ENHRY and CDR2 is SYGVKD. CDR3 size: 15 residues. Unmatched junction bases numbered 6, after V lost 5 bases and J lost 4 bases. The CDR3 DNA sequence: TGTGCCATCAGTCGAACTAGCGGGGTATCAGATACGCAGTATTTT. Protein: CAISRTSGVSDTQYF.

V gene TRBV7-8 combines with J gene TRBJ2-1; D perhaps matches TRBD2 (5 bases). Trimming removed 2 bases at V and 1 base at J, with 18 bases between. The CDR3 spans 18 residues. Germline CDR1 SGHVS, CDR2 FQNEAQ. The CDR3 DNA is TGTGCCAGCAGCTTATTCGATCGGTTTGAGGGATCCTACAATGAGCAGTTCTTC. Translation gives CASSLFDRFEGSYNEQFF.

DNA of the CDR3: TGTGCCAGCAGCCCCGGGACAGGGGTCGAAAAACTGTTTTTT. Translation gives CASSPGTGVEKLFF. The chain couples TRBV3-1 (or the pseudogene TRBV3-2) to TRBJ1-4; 10 nucleotides line up with TRBD1. The CDR3 extends over 14 amino acids. J gave up 8 bases and V 4 bases, and 4 bases lay outside the gene matches. CDR1 is LGHDT, CDR2 YNNKEL, per germline (reference sequence).

This chain links TRBV27 with TRBJ2-1; 9 bases fit TRBD1. Germline trimming cut 6 bases from V and 4 bases from J; bases unmatched to any gene: 4. The CDR3 is 14 residues long. Germline V lookup: CDR1 MNHEY, CDR2 SMNVEV (reference sequence). Written as DNA, the CDR3 is TGTGCCAGCAGGACAGGGGGGGGATACAATGAGCAGTTCTTC. Encoded protein: CASRTGGGYNEQFF.

The chain combines TRBV19 with TRBJ1-2; tentative D call: TRBD1 (5 bases). The CDR3 extends over 13 amino acids. Germline V lookup: CDR1 LNHDA, CDR2 SQIVND (reference sequence). The ends were cut back, 7 bases at V and 4 bases at J, with 13 bases in the middle. CDR3 nucleotides: TGTGCCAGTAAAAAGGCAGGGCCCTATGGCTACACCTTC. This encodes CASKKAGPYGYTF.

The CDR3 DNA follows: TGTGCCAGTAGTATTGGCCTTGGCACCGACTACGAGCAGTACTTC. It yields the protein CASSIGLGTDYEQYF. The chain carries TRBV19 and TRBJ2-7; D not resolved. V dropped 3 bases and J dropped 3 bases, with 15 bases sitting between them. Germline CDR1 is LNHDA and CDR2 is SQIVND (reference sequence). This CDR3 is 15 amino acids long.

The chain links TRBV28 to TRBJ1-4; tentatively, D is TRBD1 (6 bases). The CDR3 is 14 residues long. Deletions cut 1 base from V and 8 bases from J, with 11 bases between. Germline CDR1 is MDHEN and CDR2 is SYDVKM. The CDR3 region has the DNA TGTGCCAGCAGTTTATTGGGGGCTAGGGAAAAACTGTTTTTT. This translates into CASSLLGAREKLFF. Based on the CDR3 plus reference TRBV28 and TRBJ1-4, the full variable domain is DVKVTQSSRYLVKRTGEKVFLECVQDMDHENMFWYRQDPGLGLRLIYFSYDVKMKEKGDIPEGYSVSREKKERFSLILESASTNQTSMYLCASSLLGAREKLFFGSGTQLSVL.

The count of this clone is one. In nucleotides, the CDR3 is TGTGCCAGTAGTATTCAGGTGACAGGGGGCTCAGATACGCAGTATTTT. It codes for CASSIQVTGGSDTQYF. V gene TRBV19 combines with J gene TRBJ2-3; the match to TRBD1 covers 10 bases. Losses at the gene ends were 3 bases for V and 4 bases for J; bases not matched to a gene: 7. Germline V gene data show CDR1 as LNHDA and CDR2 as SQIVND (reference sequence). The length of the CDR3 is 16 residues.

The chain carries TRBV28 and TRBJ2-3, with 8 bases that match TRBD2. The CDR3 is made up of 13 amino acids. Germline-derived CDR1 and CDR2 are MDHEN and SYDVKM. After removal of 5 bases from V and 15 bases from J, the junction contained 13 bases not matched to a gene. Here the CDR3 reads CASSGGLAARRYF. The CDR3 DNA sequence: TGTGCCAGCAGTGGAGGACTAGCAGCCAGGAGATATTTT.

The rearrangement links TRBV9 to TRBJ1-6; maybe TRBD1 (5 bases). V lost 3 bases, J lost 5 bases, and 12 bases lay in between. Germline V lookup: CDR1 SGDLS, CDR2 YYNGEE. This CDR3 region has 15 residues. For the CDR3, the DNA is TGTGCCAGCAGCGCCGACCTGGGGCATAATTCACCCCTCCACTTT. As protein: CASSADLGHNSPLHF.